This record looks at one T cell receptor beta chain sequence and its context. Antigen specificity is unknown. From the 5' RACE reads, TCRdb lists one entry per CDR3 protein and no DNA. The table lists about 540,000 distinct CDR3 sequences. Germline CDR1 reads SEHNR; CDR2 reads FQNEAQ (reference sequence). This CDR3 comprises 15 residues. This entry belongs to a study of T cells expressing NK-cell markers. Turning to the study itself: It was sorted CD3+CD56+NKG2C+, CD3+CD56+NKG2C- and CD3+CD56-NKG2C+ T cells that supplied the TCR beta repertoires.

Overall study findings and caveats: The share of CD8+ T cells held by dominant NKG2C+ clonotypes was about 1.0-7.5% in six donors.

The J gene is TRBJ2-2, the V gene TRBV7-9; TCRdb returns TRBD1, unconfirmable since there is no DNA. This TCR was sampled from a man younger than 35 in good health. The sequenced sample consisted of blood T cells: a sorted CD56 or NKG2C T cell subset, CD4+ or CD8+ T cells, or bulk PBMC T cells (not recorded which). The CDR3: CATAFGGLNTGELFF. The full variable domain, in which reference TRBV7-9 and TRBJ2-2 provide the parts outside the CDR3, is DTGVSQNPRHKITKRGQNVTFRCDPISEHNRLYWYRQTLGQGPEFLTYFQNEAQLEKSRLLSDRFSAERPKGSFSTLEIQRTEQGDSAMYLCATAFGGLNTGELFFGEGSRLTVL.